This TCR beta chain is from a study of T cell responses to AZD1222 COVID-19 vaccine (dated by TCRdb to 2020 to 2023). At the level of the whole study: AZD1222 recipients with second doses at about 4 weeks or about 12 weeks were pooled, because spike-specific TCR depth and breadth did not differ between schedules. TCR sequencing covered more than 230 trial participants: 207 given two doses of AZD1222 and 26 given two doses of MenACWY control vaccine. Enrollment into the trials was organized by age into subgroups of 18-55, 56-69 and 70-plus years, and those subgroups contained roughly 160, 29 and 62 TCR-sequenced participants, respectively. The investigation overall reported the following: Because no day 14 peak-response samples were available, repertoires were characterized only after the peak T cell response. Nearly half of unique spike-specific TCRs reportedly recognized epitopes outside regions mutated in the B.1.351 and B.1.1.7 variants. Participants were mostly white British and included more females than males, and it was suggested by the authors that clonal diversity may have been underestimated. In the small 56-69-year group, the increase in depth fell short of significance, most likely because of low power. Conclusions about previously exposed vaccinees are limited, since just 5 or 6 AZD1222 recipients were seropositive for SARS-CoV-2 at baseline. The whole spike protein was spanned by vaccine-associated CD4 TCRs, and dominant responses were seen in regions 160-218 and 743-854. After two AZD1222 doses, spike-specific TCR breadth and depth were significantly higher than at day 0 and than in MenACWY recipients.

The CDR3 regions of human TCRbeta chains were analyzed by immunosequencing. The original methods were these. Repertoire TCRs were matched against a reference library of SARS-CoV-2-specific TCRs generated with the MIRA antigen-specificity platform. Breadth was defined as the fraction of unique TCRs that were SARS-CoV-2-associated. Depth was defined as the fraction of total T cells that were SARS-CoV-2-associated. Using the MIRA data, each spike-specific TCR was mapped to the spike region that the TCR reacts to and placed in a CD4 or CD8 class. Log10-transformed breadth and depth values were compared by one-way ANOVA with Sidak's multiple comparisons tests. The table comes from immuneACCESS by way of TCRdb, which keeps in-frame sequences with V and J called. Part of the clones is missing from these tables; in studies checked, under half for an unresolved V gene and the rest for unknown reasons. D and trimming were read from the DNA, whereas the V and J calls and clone size are those reported in that table. The sample table holds 95,000 to 150,000 clones, of which less than 90% were seen once. The ten largest make up 2% to 2.5% of the sample.

This specimen's time point label, per the study, means: baseline before first vaccination. Vaccinee samples came from UK trials COV001 and COV002, including a single-blind randomized controlled phase 2/3 trial of AZD1222 (ChAdOx1 nCoV-19) in healthy adults. For TCRbeta chain sequencing, PBMC samples were collected from trial participants at day 0 and at day 28 after the second dose. As concerns this clone: Its antigen remains unidentified. No per-base quality is available; no much larger clone lies one base away.

From the cysteine through the phenylalanine, the CDR3 covers 14 amino acids. Of all the DNA, just the CDR3 is kept, 42 bases in frame from base 1. The germline V end is reduced by 6 bases and the J end by 2 bases; junction bases left unmatched: 5. Reading the germline V gene gives CDR1 ENHRY and CDR2 SYGVKD. This TCR was recovered from an adult in good health. The rearrangement joined TRBV10-3 to TRBJ2-7, and 9 bases in between align with TRBD1. The specimen comprised peripheral blood, sampled on day 0 of AZD1222 vaccination. The CDR3 protein is CAISPGQGAYEQYF. The nucleotide sequence reads as follows: TGTGCCATCAGCCCGGGACAGGGAGCCTACGAGCAGTACTTC.